The 24 T cell receptor beta chains listed next were all sequenced from one sample in a study of T-cell reconstitution after alpha-beta-depleted transplantation in children. TCRbeta library preparation incorporated unique molecular identifiers. MiXCR, applied by TCRdb to the PCR reads, yields one record per CDR3 protein. The sample holds 900,000 or so distinct CDR3 sequences, 16% seen once. Sample: PBMCs, mostly from graft donor cells, taken 360 days after TCRalphabeta/CD19-depleted stem cell transplant. All receptors come from a male patient between 10 and 17 years old who had a stem cell transplant for acute lymphoblastic leukemia, so the T cells may come from the graft donor.

This clonotype was detected only a few times. The chain carries TRBV27 and TRBJ2-3; D gene unclear. In germline, CDR1 is MNHEY, CDR2 SMNVEV (reference sequence). The CDR3 has 16 amino acids. Trimming stripped 7 bases from V and 3 bases from J, with 20 bases between. The CDR3 DNA follows: TGTGCCAGCAACCCGGTCCGTGTGGCTAGGACAGATACGCAGTATTTT. It encodes CASNPVRVARTDTQYF.

At least ten counts were recorded for this clonotype. V is TRBV4-3 and J is TRBJ1-2; maybe TRBD1 (6 bases). The CDR3 runs to 14 residues. Germline assignment: CDR1 LGHNA and CDR2 YSLEER. V dropped 2 bases and J dropped 7 bases, with 14 bases sitting between them. CDR3 amino acids: CASSQFRTAPGYTF. The CDR3 DNA sequence: TGCGCCAGCAGCCAATTTCGGACAGCCCCTGGCTACACCTTC.

This clonotype appeared many times. The chain is built from TRBV27 and TRBJ1-4, with a weak D call TRBD1 (6 bases). Per the germline V gene, CDR1 is MNHEY and CDR2 is SMNVEV (reference sequence). Trimming pared 5 bases from V and 10 bases from J, leaving 14 bases between. CDR3 size: 13 residues. CDR3 DNA sequence: TGTGCCAGCAGTACGTCAAGGGGGGTAAAACTGTTTTTT. It yields the protein CASSTSRGVKLFF.

This clonotype was picked up a small number of times. The rearrangement uses TRBV4-1 and TRBJ2-5; 8 nucleotides match TRBD2. The CDR3 runs 16 residues. V lost 2 bases to trimming and J lost 1 base; unmatched junction nucleotides: 6. In germline, CDR1 is MGHRA, CDR2 YSYEKL. CDR3 sequence reads: CASSQLSRGAQETQYF. CDR3 DNA sequence: TGCGCCAGCAGCCAACTTTCGCGGGGGGCCCAAGAGACCCAGTACTTC.

This rearrangement joins TRBV12-3 or TRBV12-4 to TRBJ2-5; tentative D call: TRBD2 (5 bases). V was clipped by 5 bases and J by 5 bases, with 18 bases between them. There are 15 residues in the CDR3. This chain's CDR3 is CASSPTPGSGETQYF. The CDR3 DNA reads TGTGCCAGCAGTCCGACGCCGGGATCCGGGGAGACCCAGTACTTC.

V is TRBV7-2 and J is TRBJ2-2; 9 bases align to TRBD2. This CDR3 has 14 amino acids. The germline gives CDR1 SGHTA, CDR2 FQGNSA. V gave up 8 bases and J gave up 9 bases; unmatched junction bases: 10. CDR3 nucleotide sequence: TGTGCCAGCCGGCAGGTAGCGGGGGACCGGGAGCTGTTTTTT. Translated, it gives CASRQVAGDRELFF.

The rearrangement joins TRBV5-6 to TRBJ1-1; 9 bases are shared with TRBD1. V shed 2 bases and J 1 base; nucleotides not matched to a gene: 12. Germline loops: CDR1 SGHDT, CDR2 YYEEEE. The CDR3 contains 18 residues. The CDR3 loop reads CASSFRIGTGFTNTEAFF. For the CDR3, the DNA is TGTGCCAGCAGCTTTAGAATCGGGACAGGGTTTACGAACACTGAAGCTTTCTTT.

The V and J genes are TRBV5-1 and TRBJ2-7; no definite D call. The V end lost 0 bases, the J end lost 2 bases, and 9 bases lay between the germline ends. From germline, CDR1 is SGHRS and CDR2 YFSETQ. CDR3 length equals 14 residues. CDR3 in DNA: TGCGCCAGCAGCTTGGATTCCACCCCCTACGAGCAGTACTTC. Amino acid sequence: CASSLDSTPYEQYF.

The chain links TRBV10-2 to TRBJ2-2, with 8 bases lining up with TRBD2. The CDR3 loop spans 17 amino acids. V shed 2 bases, J shed 6 bases, and the junction held 11 bases outside the gene matches. CDR1 and CDR2 (germline): WSHSY, SAAADI. The CDR3 is CASSEPLAVKIPGELFF. The CDR3 DNA reads TGCGCCAGCAGTGAGCCACTAGCGGTCAAAATACCCGGGGAGCTGTTTTTT.

In its sample, this clonotype was seen a few times. The V call is TRBV5-6, the J call TRBJ1-1, with 9 positions matching TRBD1. Germline V gene sequence: CDR1 SGHDT, CDR2 YYEEEE. V shed 2 bases and J 1 base; nucleotides not matched to a gene: 3. The CDR3 loop spans 15 amino acids. The chain's CDR3 is CASSFDRGSNTEAFF. DNA of the CDR3: TGTGCCAGCAGCTTTGACAGGGGGTCGAACACTGAAGCTTTCTTT. The variable domain in full, completed from reference TRBV5-6 and TRBJ1-1, reads DAGVTQSPTHLIKTRGQQVTLRCSPKSGHDTVSWYQQALGQGPQFIFQYYEEEERQRGNFPDRFSGHQFPNYSSELNVNALLLGDSALYLCASSFDRGSNTEAFFGQGTRLTVV.

The rearrangement joins TRBV4-1 to TRBJ2-3; D ambiguous. CDR3 size: 14 residues. The ends were cut back, 5 bases at V and 10 bases at J, with 19 bases in the middle. Germline loops: CDR1 MGHRA, CDR2 YSYEKL. The CDR3 DNA is TGCGCCAGCAGCAAAAGAGGTTCGGGTATGGCGCAGTATTTT. This sequence encodes CASSKRGSGMAQYF.

The rearrangement uses TRBV5-1 and TRBJ2-2; 9 nucleotides match TRBD2. V gave up 4 bases and J gave up 2 bases; unmatched junction bases: 21. The CDR3 loop spans 21 amino acids. The germline V gene encodes CDR1 SGHRS and CDR2 YFSETQ. CDR3 DNA: TGCGCCAGCAGCGCCCTTCGGGGCGGGAGGGACGTCCGGAGTAACACCGGGGAGCTGTTTTTT. Amino acid sequence: CASSALRGGRDVRSNTGELFF.

The CDR3 sequence: CASSQVAGGTRYEQYF. In DNA form, the CDR3 reads TGTGCCAGCAGCCAGGTAGCGGGAGGGACAAGGTACGAGCAGTACTTC. The chain links TRBV4-2 to TRBJ2-7; 11 positions match TRBD2. Trimming removed 3 bases from V and 4 bases from J; junction bases left unmatched: 8. CDR1 and CDR2 (germline): LGHNA, YNFKEQ. The CDR3 extends over 16 amino acids.

This chain uses TRBV2 with TRBJ2-7; tentatively, D is TRBD2 (6 bases). In germline, CDR1 is SNHLY, CDR2 FYNNEI. The germline V and J ends were trimmed by 6 bases and 2 bases, with 17 bases remaining between them. The CDR3 has 15 amino acids. The CDR3 reads CASRFRLGYTYEQYF. CDR3 coding DNA: TGTGCCAGCAGATTTAGACTAGGCTACACCTACGAGCAGTACTTC. Together with reference TRBV2 and TRBJ2-7, the CDR3 gives the full variable domain: EPEVTQTPSHQVTQMGQEVILRCVPISNHLYFYWYRQILGQKVEFLVSFYNNEISEKSEIFDDQFSVERPDGSNFTLKIRSTKLEDSAMYFCASRFRLGYTYEQYFGPGTRLTVT.

The gene calls are TRBV3-1 and TRBJ2-1; D may match TRBD1 or TRBD2 (6 bases each). Germline CDR1 is LGHDT and CDR2 is YNNKEL (reference sequence). V dropped 1 base and J dropped 12 bases, with 16 bases sitting between them. This CDR3 has 14 amino acids. Written as DNA, the CDR3 is TGTGCCAGCAGCCAAGGCCCCCATCCGGGGGCGCAGTTCTTC. Translated, it gives CASSQGPHPGAQFF.

The chain joins TRBV5-1 to TRBJ2-3, with 13 bases fitting TRBD2. This CDR3 comprises 17 residues. Losses at the gene ends were 0 bases for V and 3 bases for J; bases not matched to a gene: 4. The germline V gene has CDR1 SGHRS and CDR2 YFSETQ. Here the CDR3 DNA reads TGCGCCAGCAGCTTGGTTGGACTAGCGGGAGAGACAGATACGCAGTATTTT. Its protein product is CASSLVGLAGETDTQYF. The entire variable domain, with the rest obtained from reference TRBV5-1 and TRBJ2-3, is as follows: KAGVTQTPRYLIKTRGQQVTLSCSPISGHRSVSWYQQTPGQGLQFLFEYFSETQRNKGNFPGRFSGRQFSNSRSEMNVSTLELGDSALYLCASSLVGLAGETDTQYFGPGTRLTVL.

This chain joins TRBV29-1 and TRBJ2-7, with D possibly TRBD2 on 6 matching bases. The CDR3 has 13 residues. Germline V gene sequence: CDR1 SQVTM, CDR2 ANQGSEA. Deletions cut 7 bases from V and 0 bases from J, with 13 bases between. The CDR3 DNA reads as TGCAGCGCAGCTAGCGCGCACTCCTACGAGCAGTACTTC. It codes for CSAASAHSYEQYF.

This clonotype has just a few counts. The CDR3 protein is CASSSEDRGNQPQHF. Written as DNA, the CDR3 is TGTGCCAGCAGTTCCGAGGACAGGGGCAATCAGCCCCAGCATTTT. The rearrangement joins TRBV12-3 or TRBV12-4 to TRBJ1-5; 8 bases match TRBD1. This CDR3 is built from 15 residues. After removal of 4 bases from V and 2 bases from J, the junction contained 4 bases not matched to a gene.

In its sample, this clonotype was seen a few times. The chain has TRBV6-1 and TRBJ1-1, with no clear D. The germline CDR1 and CDR2 sequences are MNHNS and SASEGT. V lost 8 bases to trimming and J lost 4 bases, with 14 bases between them. The CDR3 spans 13 residues. The CDR3 DNA follows: TGTGCCAGCGAGGGAAACCAGATCACTGAAGCTTTCTTT. This gives the protein CASEGNQITEAFF.

V is TRBV5-6 and J is TRBJ2-3, with D possibly matching TRBD1 (6 bases). Germline values: CDR1 SGHDT, CDR2 YYEEEE. V was shortened by 5 bases and J by 2 bases, with 21 bases between the two germline ends. The CDR3 has 17 amino acids. CDR3 coding DNA: TGTGCCAGCAGGACACATACTAAGGGGGTCGTCACAGATACGCAGTATTTT. This gives the protein CASRTHTKGVVTDTQYF. Supplemented by reference TRBV5-6 and TRBJ2-3, the full variable domain reads DAGVTQSPTHLIKTRGQQVTLRCSPKSGHDTVSWYQQALGQGPQFIFQYYEEEERQRGNFPDRFSGHQFPNYSSELNVNALLLGDSALYLCASRTHTKGVVTDTQYFGPGTRLTVL.

The V and J genes are TRBV29-1 and TRBJ2-5; D possibly corresponds to TRBD2 (6 bases). Germline values: CDR1 SQVTM, CDR2 ANQGSEA. V lost 5 bases and J 2 bases, leaving 30 bases between the germline ends. This CDR3 spans 19 amino acids. CDR3 bases: TGCAGCGTTCATAGGGTATTTAGCCTCCAATGGCGGGAACAAGAGACCCAGTACTTC. This gives the protein CSVHRVFSLQWREQETQYF. Supplemented by reference TRBV29-1 and TRBJ2-5, the full variable domain reads SAVISQKPSRDICQRGTSLTIQCQVDSQVTMMFWYRQQPGQSLTLIATANQGSEATYESGFVIDKFPISRPNLTFSTLTVSNMSPEDSSIYLCSVHRVFSLQWREQETQYFGPGTRLLVL.

This clonotype occurred a few times. V and J are TRBV10-3 and TRBJ2-5; 7 bases are a match to TRBD2. J lost 5 bases, V lost 4 bases, and 4 bases had no gene match. CDR3 length: 13 residues. CDR1 ENHRY and CDR2 SYGVKD come from the germline V gene. CDR3 sequence (DNA): TGTGCCATCAGTGGTCCAGCGGGGGAGACCCAGTACTTC. This codes for CAISGPAGETQYF.

This clonotype was counted only a few times. The CDR3 region has the DNA TGCGCCAGCAGCCAACCGGCGAGTACCCCCTACGAGCAGTACTTC. Encoded protein: CASSQPASTPYEQYF. This rearrangement joins TRBV4-1 to TRBJ2-7; unclear D gene. V gave up 2 bases and J gave up 2 bases, with 13 bases separating them. Germline loops: CDR1 MGHRA, CDR2 YSYEKL. The CDR3 loop spans 15 amino acids.

The chain links TRBV24-1 to TRBJ2-6; tentative D call: TRBD2 (5 bases). The germline V gene has CDR1 KGHDR and CDR2 SFDVKD. V gave up 9 bases and J gave up 0 bases, with 5 bases separating them. The CDR3 runs to 13 residues. The chain's CDR3 is CATGSSGANVLTF. The CDR3 DNA sequence: TGTGCCACCGGGAGCTCTGGGGCCAACGTCCTGACTTTC.